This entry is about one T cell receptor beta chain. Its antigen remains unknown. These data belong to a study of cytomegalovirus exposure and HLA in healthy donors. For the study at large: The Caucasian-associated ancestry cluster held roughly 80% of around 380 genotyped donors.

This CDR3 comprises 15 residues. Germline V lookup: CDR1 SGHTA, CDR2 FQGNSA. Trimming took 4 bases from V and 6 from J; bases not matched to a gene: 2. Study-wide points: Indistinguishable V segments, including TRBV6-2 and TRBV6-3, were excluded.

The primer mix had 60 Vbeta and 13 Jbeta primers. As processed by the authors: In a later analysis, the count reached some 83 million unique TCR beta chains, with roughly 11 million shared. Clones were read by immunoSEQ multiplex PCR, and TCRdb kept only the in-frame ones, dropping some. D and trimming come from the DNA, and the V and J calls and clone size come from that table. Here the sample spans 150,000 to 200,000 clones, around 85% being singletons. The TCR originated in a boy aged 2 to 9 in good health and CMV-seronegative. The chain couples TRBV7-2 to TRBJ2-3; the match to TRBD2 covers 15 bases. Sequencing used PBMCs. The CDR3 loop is CASSWTSGGADTQYF. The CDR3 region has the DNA TGTGCCAGCAGCTGGACTAGCGGGGGGGCCGATACGCAGTATTTT.